These T cell receptor beta chains were read from a single sample in a study of CD8 T cells in Susac syndrome. TCRdb reprocessed the immunoSEQ multiplex PCR reads via MiXCR and lists one record per CDR3 protein. The sample yields over 95,000 distinct CDR3 sequences, about 90% seen once. Material for sequencing was CD8+ T cells from PBMCs. Every receptor here comes from a human donor in good health. CDR3s include the opening cysteine and the closing phenylalanine or tryptophan.

CDR3aa	v_gene	j_gene
CASSSLGDRGYEQYF	TRBV7-8	TRBJ2-7
CASSGEEPGRSYGYTF	TRBV19	TRBJ1-2
CSASSRRGQIGYTF	TRBV20-1	TRBJ1-2
CSARRLAPGELFF	TRBV20-1	TRBJ2-2
CASSQGRQESTDTQYF	TRBV3-1	TRBJ2-3
CASSYVGTGEGGSTDTQYF	TRBV6-5	TRBJ2-3
CASTRWKLGTDTQYF	TRBV6-2/TRBV6-3	TRBJ2-3
CASSFSVVTSGGPTNEQYF	TRBV13	TRBJ2-7
CASSQENRVNTEAFF	TRBV4-1	TRBJ1-1
CASSQMGRGEGGYTF	TRBV2	TRBJ1-2
CASSPGGGVGELFF	TRBV7-3	TRBJ2-2
CARGQTNTEAFF	TRBV30	TRBJ1-1
CAISESGGRDREAFF	TRBV10-3	TRBJ1-1
CASSLHSGPLATGELFF	TRBV7-2	TRBJ2-2
CASSSPRTGQETQYF	TRBV6-2/TRBV6-3	TRBJ2-5
CASSPDSEAFF	TRBV6-6	TRBJ1-1
CAWTPGGGSPLHF	TRBV30	TRBJ1-6
CSARRGENEKLFF	TRBV20-1	TRBJ1-4
CASSPKRNTEAFF	TRBV14	TRBJ1-1
CASSPRLAGDAEQYF	TRBV6-6	TRBJ2-7
CASSERSADTQYF	TRBV25-1	TRBJ2-3
CASSPTDRGNEKLFF	TRBV4-3	TRBJ1-4
CASSPPNHAGNYGYTF	TRBV14	TRBJ1-2
CASLGLRESPLHF	TRBV2	TRBJ1-6
CALWTGYDYTF	TRBV6-5	TRBJ1-2
CSVEFTGFIQFF	TRBV29-1	TRBJ2-1
CASSSGDTYPYEQYF	TRBV5-1	TRBJ2-7
CASSQEFGTPLEKLFF	TRBV4-3	TRBJ1-4
CASSMPPGGVTEAFF	TRBV19	TRBJ1-1
CASSGTTGTDTQYF	TRBV5-4	TRBJ2-3
CASSYDPRGTQYF	TRBV12-3/TRBV12-4	TRBJ2-3
CASRTGTPNHETQYF	TRBV5-1	TRBJ2-5
CASSIARDSYNYGYTF	TRBV19	TRBJ1-2
CASRLGTVNTYEQYF	TRBV6-2/TRBV6-3	TRBJ2-7
CASSLVGDPEAFF	TRBV7-9	TRBJ1-1
CASSSGVRGNQPQHF	TRBV12-3/TRBV12-4	TRBJ1-5
CASSRPRDGIEHGYTF	TRBV19	TRBJ1-2
CASSLEGGTYEQYF	TRBV7-6	TRBJ2-7
CASSLGTGVYGYTF	TRBV7-8	TRBJ1-2
CSVFFPKRRTDNSPLHF	TRBV29-1	TRBJ1-6
CSVDPGSDYGYTF	TRBV29-1	TRBJ1-2
CASSSAPGREGNEQFF	TRBV7-3	TRBJ2-1
CASRQMQNTGELFF	TRBV2	TRBJ2-2
CASTRSGNEQFF	TRBV12-3/TRBV12-4	TRBJ2-1
CSASPGTARRAFF	TRBV20-1	TRBJ1-1
CASSQRGNTEAFF	TRBV6-4	TRBJ1-1
CASSEGRIGGPTDTQYF	TRBV9	TRBJ2-3